Following are 16 T cell receptor beta chains from one sample sequenced in a study of OX40 agonist ivuxolimab in advanced cancers. Sequencing used immunoSEQ multiplex PCR; TCRdb keeps in-frame clones, though not all of them. Of about 79,000 clones in the sample, approximately 94% were seen once. This sample comprised CD4+ or CD8+ T cells sorted from blood, obtained in a trial of the OX40 agonist ivuxolimab. These receptors originate from an adult with an advanced solid tumor such as melanoma, head and neck, liver or kidney cancer.

The chain has TRBV28 and TRBJ1-6, with 8 bases lining up with TRBD1. The CDR3 consists of 13 residues. V shed 6 bases, J shed 8 bases, and the junction held 3 bases outside the gene matches. Germline V gene data show CDR1 as MDHEN and CDR2 as SYDVKM. CDR3 sequence reads: CASSLTGDSPLHF. CDR3 DNA: TGTGCCAGCAGCCTGACAGGGGATTCACCCCTCCACTTT.

V usage is TRBV5-1 and J usage is TRBJ1-2; 7 nucleotides line up with TRBD1. The ends lost 0 bases at V and 7 bases at J; junction bases unmatched: 3. The germline V gene encodes CDR1 SGHRS and CDR2 YFSETQ. The CDR3 totals 13 residues. The CDR3 nucleotides are TGCGCCAGCAGCTTGGAGGGGGCGGGTGGCTACACCTTC. It yields the protein CASSLEGAGGYTF. Based on the CDR3 plus reference TRBV5-1 and TRBJ1-2, the full variable domain is KAGVTQTPRYLIKTRGQQVTLSCSPISGHRSVSWYQQTPGQGLQFLFEYFSETQRNKGNFPGRFSGRQFSNSRSEMNVSTLELGDSALYLCASSLEGAGGYTFGSGTRLTVV.

The CDR3 DNA reads TGTGCCAGCAGCACCGGGACAGGGGCTTCAGATACGCAGTATTTT. It yields the protein CASSTGTGASDTQYF. V gene TRBV9 combines with J gene TRBJ2-3; 10 bases are shared with TRBD1. Looked up from germline, CDR1 is SGDLS and CDR2 is YYNGEE. This CDR3 is built from 15 residues. V dropped 4 bases and J dropped 4; count of bases not matched to a gene: 6. The whole variable domain, filled in from reference TRBV9 and TRBJ2-3, reads DSGVTQTPKHLITATGQRVTLRCSPRSGDLSVYWYQQSLDQGLQFLIQYYNGEERAKGNILERFSAQQFPDLHSELNLSSLELGDSALYFCASSTGTGASDTQYFGPGTRLTVL.

The V and J genes are TRBV7-9 and TRBJ2-3; 10 nucleotides align to TRBD2. V lost 5 bases and J lost 4; bases outside the gene matches: 12. This CDR3 region has 17 residues. Germline V gene lookup returns CDR1 SEHNR and CDR2 FQNEAQ (reference sequence). This CDR3 reads CASSPQSSGSSADTQYF. The CDR3 DNA is TGTGCCAGCAGCCCCCAGTCTAGCGGGAGTTCAGCAGATACGCAGTATTTT.

The DNA for the CDR3 is TGTGCCAGCAGCTCCGAACAGGCTAACTATGGCTACACCTTC. It encodes CASSSEQANYGYTF. The rearrangement joins TRBV7-2 to TRBJ1-2; a possible D gene is TRBD1 (5 bases). Trimming took off 4 bases at V and 0 bases at J, with 9 bases between the two ends. The germline V gene encodes CDR1 SGHTA and CDR2 FQGNSA. The CDR3 covers 14 residues.

This chain connects TRBV7-3 to TRBJ1-5, with 8 bases lining up with TRBD1. The CDR3 sequence is 15 residues long. J was trimmed by 4 bases and V by 5 bases; bases with no gene match: 7. Looked up from germline, CDR1 is SGHTA and CDR2 is FQGTGA. CDR3 amino acids: CASSPGQGGNQPQHF. The CDR3 DNA reads TGTGCCAGCAGCCCCGGACAGGGCGGGAATCAGCCCCAGCATTTT.

The CDR3 bases are TGTGCCAGCAACCAGGGGGCTAACTATGGCTACACCTTC. It translates to CASNQGANYGYTF. The genes are TRBV6-1 and TRBJ1-2; 7 bases are shared with TRBD1. There are 13 residues in the CDR3. Germline loops: CDR1 MNHNS, CDR2 SASEGT. After removal of 7 bases from V and 0 bases from J, the junction contained 2 bases not matched to a gene.

V and J are TRBV4-2 and TRBJ2-2; no clear D. Trimming took off 0 bases at V and 0 bases at J, with 8 bases between the two ends. Germline lookup yields CDR1 LGHNA and CDR2 YNFKEQ. The CDR3 spans 16 residues. The CDR3: CASSQESDANTGELFF. The CDR3 DNA reads TGTGCCAGCAGCCAAGAGTCAGATGCGAACACCGGGGAGCTGTTTTTT.

A single count supports this clone. The gene calls are TRBV29-1 and TRBJ2-7, with unresolved D. Deletions cut 3 bases from V and 4 bases from J, with 7 bases between. Per germline, CDR1 SQVTM and CDR2 ANQGSEA. The CDR3 consists of 11 residues. The CDR3: CSVEVQYEQYF. CDR3 nucleotide sequence: TGCAGCGTTGAGGTCCAATACGAGCAGTACTTC.

CDR3 sequence reads: CASSVGGSSVNEQFF. CDR3 nucleotide sequence: TGTGCCAGCAGCGTAGGGGGGAGCAGCGTCAATGAGCAGTTCTTC. J is TRBJ2-1 and V is TRBV9; the D gene could be TRBD1 or TRBD2 (5 bases each). The V and J ends lost 0 bases and 6 bases respectively, with 13 bases between them. The germline gives CDR1 SGDLS, CDR2 YYNGEE. The CDR3 sequence is 15 residues long.

The rearrangement links TRBV5-1 to TRBJ2-3; 9 bases agree with TRBD1. Germline trimming cut 2 bases from V and 4 bases from J; bases unmatched to any gene: 11. Germline V CDR1 and CDR2: SGHRS, YFSETQ. The CDR3 totals 17 residues. CDR3 protein: CASSLFPGQGGSDTQYF. In nucleotides, the CDR3 is TGCGCCAGCAGCTTATTTCCGGGACAGGGAGGATCAGATACGCAGTATTTT.

The chain employs TRBV10-1 and TRBJ2-1; TRBD1 might be the D (6 bases). The V gene lost 8 bases and the J gene lost 3 bases, with 11 bases spanning the gap. The CDR3 spans 13 residues. Germline assignment: CDR1 WNHNN and CDR2 SYGVQD (reference sequence). The CDR3 is CASAEGVYNEQFF. CDR3 nucleotide sequence: TGCGCCAGCGCCGAGGGGGTCTACAATGAGCAGTTCTTC.

Comments on this clone: Other DNA sequences within the sample encode an identical CDR3. This rearrangement joins TRBV27 to TRBJ2-7; D gene ambiguous. Per germline, CDR1 MNHEY and CDR2 SMNVEV (reference sequence). This CDR3 has 13 residues. V lost 2 bases and J 1 base, leaving 6 bases between the germline ends. CDR3 loop: CASSLGFSYEQYF. In DNA, the CDR3 is TGTGCCAGCAGTTTAGGGTTTTCCTACGAGCAGTACTTC.

The CDR3 spells CASVGAYEQYF. The CDR3, as DNA: TGTGCCAGCGTCGGAGCCTACGAGCAGTACTTC. The chain is built from TRBV6-1 and TRBJ2-7; D is unresolved. The germline V and J ends were trimmed by 8 bases and 2 bases, with 7 bases remaining between them. The germline V gene has CDR1 MNHNS and CDR2 SASEGT. The length of the CDR3 is 11 residues.

The chain couples TRBV7-9 to TRBJ2-5; D is undetermined. Germline V gene lookup returns CDR1 SEHNR and CDR2 FQNEAQ (reference sequence). Trimming cost V 4 bases and J 4 bases, with 4 bases left between them. The CDR3 sequence is 11 residues long. The CDR3 reads CASSSGETQYF. The CDR3 region has the DNA TGTGCCAGCAGCTCCGGAGAGACCCAGTACTTC. The whole variable domain, remainder taken from reference TRBV7-9 and TRBJ2-5, is DTGVSQNPRHKITKRGQNVTFRCDPISEHNRLYWYRQTLGQGPEFLTYFQNEAQLEKSRLLSDRFSAERPKGSFSTLEIQRTEQGDSAMYLCASSSGETQYFGPGTRLLVL.

The rearrangement links TRBV19 to TRBJ2-3, with 7 bases matching TRBD2. The CDR3 is 12 residues long. The V and J ends lost 4 bases and 11 bases, in that order; junction bases with no gene match: 6. CDR1 is LNHDA, CDR2 SQIVND, per germline (reference sequence). Written as DNA, the CDR3 is TGTGCCAGTAGTACGTGGGAGCGGGGGCAGTATTTT. It yields the protein CASSTWERGQYF.